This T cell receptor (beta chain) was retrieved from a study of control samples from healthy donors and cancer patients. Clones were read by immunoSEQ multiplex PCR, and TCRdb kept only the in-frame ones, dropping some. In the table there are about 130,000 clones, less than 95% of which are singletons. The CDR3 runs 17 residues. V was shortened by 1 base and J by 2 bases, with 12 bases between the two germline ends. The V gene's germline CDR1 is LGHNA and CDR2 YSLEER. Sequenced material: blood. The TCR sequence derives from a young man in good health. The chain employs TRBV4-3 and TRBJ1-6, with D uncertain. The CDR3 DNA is TGCGCCAGCAGCCAAGTTTCCGGTGACACCTATAATTCACCCCTCCACTTT. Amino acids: CASSQVSGDTYNSPLHF.